This TCR beta chain was sequenced in a study of CD8 T cells in Susac syndrome. The study's findings and limits: The CD4+ T cell repertoires in Susac syndrome were not clonally expanded. The relatively small number of individuals in the TCR sequencing and HLA analysis was acknowledged by the study.

With regard to this clonotype: The antigen is unknown.

The CDR3 covers 15 residues. The V gene end was trimmed by 7 bases and the J gene end by 1 base; junction bases not matched to a gene: 8. The germline V gene has CDR1 SGHRS and CDR2 YFSETQ. The RNA, 0.5 to 1 ug, was put through reverse transcription using random hexamers. Amplification of the TCR beta CDR3 was carried out by immunoSEQ multiplex PCR, which spanned a total of 54 Vbeta and 13 Jbeta segments. From the immunoSEQ multiplex PCR reads, TCRdb called clonotypes with MiXCR, one entry per CDR3 protein. The sample includes 150,000 to 200,000 distinct CDR3 sequences, approximately 94% of them seen just once. Isolation of CD8+ and CD4+ T cells was performed negatively, whereas enrichment of TEMRA cells was done by FACS.

This TCR was sampled from a human donor with Susac syndrome. Specimen: CD4+ T cells from PBMCs. The gene calls are TRBV5-1 and TRBJ2-1, with 7 positions matching TRBD2. The CDR3 protein is CASRTTSDSYNEQFF. The CDR3 coding sequence is TGCGCCAGCCGGACCACTAGCGATTCCTACAATGAGCAGTTCTTC.